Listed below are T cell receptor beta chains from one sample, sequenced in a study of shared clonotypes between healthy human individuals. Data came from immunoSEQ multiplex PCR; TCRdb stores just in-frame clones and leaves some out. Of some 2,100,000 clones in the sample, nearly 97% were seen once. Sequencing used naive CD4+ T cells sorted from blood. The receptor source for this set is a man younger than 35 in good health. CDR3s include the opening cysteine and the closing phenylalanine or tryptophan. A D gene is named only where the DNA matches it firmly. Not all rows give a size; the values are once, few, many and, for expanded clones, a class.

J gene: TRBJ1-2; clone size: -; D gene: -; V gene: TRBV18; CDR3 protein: CASSPGTSPTTGYTF; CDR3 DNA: TGTGCCAGCTCACCCGGGACCTCCCCTACCACTGGCTACACCTTC
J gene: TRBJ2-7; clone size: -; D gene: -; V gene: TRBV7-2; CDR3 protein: CASSLGGSGAYEQYF; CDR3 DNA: TGTGCCAGCAGCTTAGGAGGTAGCGGAGCCTACGAGCAGTACTTC
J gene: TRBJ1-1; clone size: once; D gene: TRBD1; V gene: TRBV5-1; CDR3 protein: CASSLATGGNTEAFF; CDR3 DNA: TGCGCCAGCAGCTTGGCAACAGGGGGGAACACTGAAGCTTTCTTT
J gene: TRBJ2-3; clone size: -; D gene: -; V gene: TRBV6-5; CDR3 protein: CASSSRDGATDTQYF; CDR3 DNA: TGTGCCAGCAGCTCCCGGGATGGGGCCACAGATACGCAGTATTTT
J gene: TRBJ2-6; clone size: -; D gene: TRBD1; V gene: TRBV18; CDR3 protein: CASSSLPGGGTLGANVLTF; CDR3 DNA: TGTGCCAGCTCATCCTTACCAGGGGGCGGAACGCTAGGGGCCAACGTCCTGACTTTC
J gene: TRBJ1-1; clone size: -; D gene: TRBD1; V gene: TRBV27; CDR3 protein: CASSFGTGMNTEAFF; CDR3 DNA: TGTGCCAGCAGTTTCGGGACAGGTATGAACACTGAAGCTTTCTTT
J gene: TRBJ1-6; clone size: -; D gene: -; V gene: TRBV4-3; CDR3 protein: CASSQVAGTGNSPLHF; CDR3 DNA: TGCGCCAGCAGCCAAGTGGCTGGCACGGGGAATTCACCCCTCCACTTT
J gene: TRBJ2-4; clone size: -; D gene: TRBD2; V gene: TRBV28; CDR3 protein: CASSLAGGTKNIQYF; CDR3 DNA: TGTGCCAGCAGTCTAGCGGGGGGGACCAAAAACATTCAGTACTTC
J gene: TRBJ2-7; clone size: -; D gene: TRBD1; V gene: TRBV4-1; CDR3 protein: CASSHPGGLWEQYF; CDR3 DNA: TGCGCCAGCAGCCACCCAGGGGGCCTATGGGAGCAGTACTTC
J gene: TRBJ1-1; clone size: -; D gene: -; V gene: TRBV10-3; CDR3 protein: CAISGRGMNTEAFF; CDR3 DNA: TGTGCCATCAGCGGACGGGGAATGAACACTGAAGCTTTCTTT
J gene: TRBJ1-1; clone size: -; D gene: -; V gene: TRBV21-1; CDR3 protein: CASSPDRQQNTEAFF; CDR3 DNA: TGTGCCAGCAGCCCAGACAGACAGCAAAACACTGAAGCTTTCTTT
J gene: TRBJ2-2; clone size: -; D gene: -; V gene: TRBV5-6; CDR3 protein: CASQGTYTGELFF; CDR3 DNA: TGTGCCAGCCAGGGGACCTACACCGGGGAGCTGTTTTTT
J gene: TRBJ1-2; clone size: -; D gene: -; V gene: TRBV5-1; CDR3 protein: CASSLEQSNYGYTF; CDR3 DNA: TGCGCCAGCAGCCTAGAACAGTCAAACTATGGCTACACCTTC
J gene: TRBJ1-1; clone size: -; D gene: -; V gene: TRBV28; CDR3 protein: CASSFRGDEAFF; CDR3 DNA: TGTGCCAGCAGTTTCCGGGGGGATGAAGCTTTCTTT
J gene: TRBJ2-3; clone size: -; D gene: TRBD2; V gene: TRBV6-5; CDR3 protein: CASSYLAGPTDTQYF; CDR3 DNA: TGTGCCAGCAGTTACTTAGCGGGGCCCACAGATACGCAGTATTTT
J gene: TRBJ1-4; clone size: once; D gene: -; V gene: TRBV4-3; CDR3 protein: CASSQDDLSDEKLFF; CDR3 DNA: TGCGCCAGCAGCCAAGATGACCTGTCGGATGAAAAACTGTTTTTT
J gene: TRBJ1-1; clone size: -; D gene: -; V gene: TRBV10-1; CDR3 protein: CASRDSPNTEAFF; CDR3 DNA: TGCGCCAGCAGGGACAGCCCGAACACTGAAGCTTTCTTT
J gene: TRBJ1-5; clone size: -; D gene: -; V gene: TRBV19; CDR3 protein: CASSEGRSRNQPQHF; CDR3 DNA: TGTGCCAGTAGTGAGGGGCGGTCTCGCAATCAGCCCCAGCATTTT
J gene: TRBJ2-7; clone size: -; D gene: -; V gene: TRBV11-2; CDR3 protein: CASSLVGDSGEQYF; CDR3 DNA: TGTGCCAGCAGCTTAGTAGGAGACTCGGGCGAGCAGTACTTC
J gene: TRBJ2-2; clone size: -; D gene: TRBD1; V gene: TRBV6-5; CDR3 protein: CASKPGQGYTGELFF; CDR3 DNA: TGTGCCAGCAAACCGGGACAGGGCTACACCGGGGAGCTGTTTTTT
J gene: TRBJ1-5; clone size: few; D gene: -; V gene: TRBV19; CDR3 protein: CASSIEIQHF; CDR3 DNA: TGTGCCAGTAGTATCGAGATCCAGCATTTT
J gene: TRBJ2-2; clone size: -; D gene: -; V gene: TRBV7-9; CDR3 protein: CASSLSRSGTGELFF; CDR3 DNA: TGTGCCAGCAGCTTATCACGCTCAGGGACCGGGGAGCTGTTTTTT
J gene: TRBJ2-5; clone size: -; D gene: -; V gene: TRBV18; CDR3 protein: CASSPIKALETQYF; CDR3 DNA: TGTGCCAGCTCACCGATTAAGGCCCTAGAGACCCAGTACTTC
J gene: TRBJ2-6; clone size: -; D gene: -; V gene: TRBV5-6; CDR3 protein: CASSPTAGANVLTF; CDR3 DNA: TGTGCCAGCAGCCCAACAGCTGGGGCCAACGTCCTGACTTTC
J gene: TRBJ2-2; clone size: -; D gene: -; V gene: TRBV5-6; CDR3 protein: CASSLGAGDTRNTGELFF; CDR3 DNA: TGTGCCAGCAGCTTGGGGGCTGGGGATACAAGGAACACCGGGGAGCTGTTTTTT
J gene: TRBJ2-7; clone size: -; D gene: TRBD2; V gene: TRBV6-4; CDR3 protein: CASSAFRRERDDLPYEQYF; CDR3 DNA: TGTGCCAGCAGTGCCTTTCGTCGGGAGCGGGACGATTTACCGTACGAGCAGTACTTC
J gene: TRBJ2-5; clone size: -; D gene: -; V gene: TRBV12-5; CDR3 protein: CASGLGKGSQETQYF; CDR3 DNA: TGTGCTAGTGGTTTGGGCAAGGGCAGCCAAGAGACCCAGTACTTC
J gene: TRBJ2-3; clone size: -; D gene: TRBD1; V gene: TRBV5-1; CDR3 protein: CASSGQGALTDTQYF; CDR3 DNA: TGCGCCAGCAGCGGACAGGGGGCGCTAACAGATACGCAGTATTTT
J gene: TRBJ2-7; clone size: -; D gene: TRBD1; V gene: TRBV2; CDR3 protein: CASRARDRGQQYF; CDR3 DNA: TGTGCCAGCAGGGCCCGGGACAGGGGCCAGCAGTACTTC
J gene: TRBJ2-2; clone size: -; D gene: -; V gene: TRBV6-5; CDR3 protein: CASAWAPETGELFF; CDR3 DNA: TGTGCCAGCGCGTGGGCGCCTGAAACCGGGGAGCTGTTTTTT
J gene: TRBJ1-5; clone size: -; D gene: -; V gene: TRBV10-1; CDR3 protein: CASSDLQQGADSNQPQHF; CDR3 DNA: TGCGCCAGCAGTGACCTTCAACAGGGAGCAGATAGCAATCAGCCCCAGCATTTT
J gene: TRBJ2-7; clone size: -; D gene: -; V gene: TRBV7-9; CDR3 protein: CASSKSQGSHEQYF; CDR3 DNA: TGTGCCAGCAGTAAATCCCAGGGGTCCCACGAGCAGTACTTC
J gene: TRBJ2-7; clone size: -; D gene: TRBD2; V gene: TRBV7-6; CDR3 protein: CASSLAGGEGPYEQYF; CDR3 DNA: TGTGCCAGCAGCTTAGCCGGGGGGGAGGGCCCCTACGAGCAGTACTTC
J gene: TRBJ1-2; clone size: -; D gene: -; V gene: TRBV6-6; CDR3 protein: CASSSRDIYGYTF; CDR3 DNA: TGTGCCAGCAGTTCCAGGGACATCTATGGCTACACCTTC
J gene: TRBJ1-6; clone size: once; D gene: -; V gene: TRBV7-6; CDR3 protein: CASSSGPFGPLHF; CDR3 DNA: TGTGCCAGCAGCTCAGGTCCCTTTGGGCCCCTCCACTTT
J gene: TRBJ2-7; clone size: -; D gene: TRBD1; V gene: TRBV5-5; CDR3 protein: CASSLGPGGFNEQYF; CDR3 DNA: TGTGCCAGCAGCTTGGGTCCAGGGGGCTTCAACGAGCAGTACTTC
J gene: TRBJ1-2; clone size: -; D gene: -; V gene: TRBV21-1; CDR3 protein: CASSASGTGPPRGNGYTF; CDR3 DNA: TGTGCCAGCAGCGCGTCCGGGACAGGGCCGCCCCGTGGAAATGGCTACACCTTC
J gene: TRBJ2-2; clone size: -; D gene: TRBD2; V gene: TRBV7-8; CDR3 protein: CASSARGGLTGELFF; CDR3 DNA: TGTGCCAGCAGCGCACGGGGGGGACTGACCGGGGAGCTGTTTTTT
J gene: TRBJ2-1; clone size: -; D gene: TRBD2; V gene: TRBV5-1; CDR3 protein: CASKSTSGDNEQFF; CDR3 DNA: TGCGCCAGCAAGTCAACTAGCGGGGACAATGAGCAGTTCTTC
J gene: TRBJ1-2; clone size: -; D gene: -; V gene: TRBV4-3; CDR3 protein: CASSQDFGEWAGYTF; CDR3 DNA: TGCGCCAGCAGCCAAGACTTCGGGGAATGGGCTGGCTACACCTTC
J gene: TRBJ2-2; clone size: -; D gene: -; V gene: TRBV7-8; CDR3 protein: CASSPSWGRTGELFF; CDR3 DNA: TGTGCCAGCAGCCCTTCATGGGGCCGCACCGGGGAGCTGTTTTTT
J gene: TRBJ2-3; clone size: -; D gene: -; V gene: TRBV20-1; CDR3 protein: CSVNSPGTQYF; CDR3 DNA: TGCAGTGTCAATAGCCCGGGAACGCAGTATTTT